These 20 T cell receptor beta chains were all obtained from the same sample, sequenced in a study of spatial heterogeneity in lung cancer. Regarding time point: sample taken at primary tumor resection. No cognate antigen is known for these TCRs. TCRdb itself ran the 5' RACE reads through MiXCR, one entry per CDR3 protein. Of 12,000 or so distinct CDR3 sequences listed, 4.5% to 5.5% are singletons. Study results and limitations: Tumor mutation count correlated with how many alpha and beta TCRs expanded intratumorally.

The specimen was lung tumor tissue, collected at surgery. All receptors come from a male donor with early-stage non-small cell lung cancer.

This clonotype was picked up many times. This beta chain appears as a stray read in a library generated for alpha chains; its size is not informative. This chain links TRBV18 with TRBJ1-1; D gene unclear. Trimming removed 1 base at V and 2 bases at J, with 2 bases between. The CDR3 is 12 residues long. CDR1 and CDR2 from the germline V gene are KGHSH and LQKENI. DNA of the CDR3: TGTGCCAGCTCACCACGTAACACTGAAGCTTTCTTT. As protein: CASSPRNTEAFF.

At least ten counts were recorded for this clonotype. The library was prepared for alpha chains; this beta chain is a stray read, so its frequency means little. The chain employs TRBV20-1 and TRBJ2-7, with 11 positions matching TRBD2. CDR3 size: 15 residues. Trimming removed 5 bases from V and 0 bases from J; junction bases left unmatched: 6. Germline V lookup: CDR1 DFQATT, CDR2 SNEGSKA (reference sequence). CDR3 in DNA: TGCAGTGCTTCGACGACTAGCGGGGTCTCCTACGAGCAGTACTTC. Translated: CSASTTSGVSYEQYF.

A word on this clonotype: Found in a library prepared for alpha chains, this beta chain is an off-target read, and its abundance has little meaning. This chain connects TRBV7-2 to TRBJ2-7; D perhaps matches TRBD1 (5 bases). CDR1 is SGHTA and CDR2 is FQGNSA in the germline V gene. This CDR3 has 13 amino acids. The V end was cut by 5 bases, the J end by 3 bases, with 11 bases between. The CDR3 coding sequence is TGTGCCAGCAGCCTCGGACATCTCTACGAGCAGTACTTC. The encoded protein is CASSLGHLYEQYF.

This clonotype has a count of ten or more. Since it is a stray read in a library aimed at alpha chains, this beta chain has a size that is not meaningful. CDR3 sequence reads: CASSPTGTSDGYTF. The CDR3 nucleotides read TGTGCCAGCTCACCCACCGGGACTAGCGATGGCTACACCTTC. This chain connects TRBV18 to TRBJ1-2; TRBD1 might be the D (5 bases). This CDR3 region has 14 residues. The germline V gene has CDR1 KGHSH and CDR2 LQKENI. With 3 bases removed from V and 6 bases from J, the gap between germline ends came to 14 bases.

This clonotype was recorded at least ten times. This beta chain lies outside the target of a library built for alpha chains; its clone size means little. The chain recombines TRBV7-9 with TRBJ1-3, with D hard to call. Germline values: CDR1 SEHNR, CDR2 FQNEAQ (reference sequence). The CDR3 spans 16 residues. Trimming removed 5 bases from V and 0 bases from J, with 14 bases in between. The CDR3: CASSTTPVSSGNTIYF. The CDR3 DNA is TGTGCCAGCAGCACTACACCTGTTAGCTCTGGAAACACCATATATTTT.

This clonotype has just a few counts. This beta chain is a stray sequence in a library constructed for alpha chains; its clone size is not meaningful. V and J are TRBV5-1 and TRBJ1-1; the D is unclear. CDR3 size: 16 residues. CDR1 is SGHRS, CDR2 YFSETQ, per germline. V shed 0 bases and J shed 1 base, with 13 bases lying between them. CDR3 in DNA: TGCGCCAGCAGCTTGGAATCCCGCCGGGGGAACACTGAAGCTTTCTTT. Translation gives CASSLESRRGNTEAFF.

Concerning this clonotype itself: With the library built for alpha chains, this beta chain is off target and its frequency is not meaningful. The gene calls are TRBV10-3 and TRBJ1-1; D is unresolved. Germline V lookup: CDR1 ENHRY, CDR2 SYGVKD. V was trimmed by 2 bases and J by 3 bases, leaving 4 bases between them. The CDR3 runs to 12 residues. This CDR3 is CAISEDHTEAFF. In DNA form, the CDR3 reads TGTGCCATCAGTGAGGACCACACTGAAGCTTTCTTT.

Points on this clonotype: Found in a library prepared for alpha chains, this beta chain is an off-target read, and its abundance has little meaning. J is TRBJ1-1 and V is TRBV28; 7 bases match TRBD1. This CDR3 spans 15 amino acids. The V gene's germline CDR1 is MDHEN and CDR2 SYDVKM. Germline trimming cut 6 bases from V and 1 base from J; bases unmatched to any gene: 8. The CDR3 coding sequence is TGTGCCAGCAGGCCTCCCGGGACAGCGAACACTGAAGCTTTCTTT. It is translated as CASRPPGTANTEAFF.

This clonotype has ten or more counts. The library was prepared for alpha chains; this beta chain is a stray read, so its frequency means little. This chain joins TRBV6-5 and TRBJ2-3; D is ambiguous. With 6 bases removed from V and 0 bases from J, the gap between germline ends came to 13 bases. The V gene's germline CDR1 is MNHEY and CDR2 SVGAGI. The CDR3 extends over 15 amino acids. CDR3 amino acids: CASSWTRTSTDTQYF. The CDR3 nucleotides are TGTGCCAGCAGCTGGACGCGGACGAGCACAGATACGCAGTATTTT.

This clonotype was detected ten times or more. Because this beta chain is a stray read in a library intended to capture alpha chains, its abundance should not be given much weight. V usage is TRBV20-1 and J usage is TRBJ2-7; 9 bases fit TRBD1. Germline V gene sequence: CDR1 DFQATT, CDR2 SNEGSKA (reference sequence). This CDR3 region has 14 residues. V was pared by 8 bases and J by 1 base, with 9 bases of the junction left unmatched. In DNA form, the CDR3 reads TGCAGTCCCCGACAGGGGGGTCTTTCCTACGAGCAGTACTTC. It codes for CSPRQGGLSYEQYF.

In this sample, this clonotype turned up many times. A library prepared for alpha chains yielded this beta chain as an off-target read; its size is of little meaning. The chain combines TRBV9 with TRBJ2-1; D is unclear. The CDR3 sequence is 11 residues long. V was trimmed by 0 bases and J by 16 bases, leaving 11 bases between them. Germline V gene sequence: CDR1 SGDLS, CDR2 YYNGEE. CDR3 DNA sequence: TGTGCCAGCAGCGTAGGACCCCCGGAATTCTTC. Encoded protein: CASSVGPPEFF. Supplemented by reference TRBV9 and TRBJ2-1, the full variable domain reads DSGVTQTPKHLITATGQRVTLRCSPRSGDLSVYWYQQSLDQGLQFLIQYYNGEERAKGNILERFSAQQFPDLHSELNLSSLELGDSALYFCASSVGPPEFFGPGTRLTVL.

Sample share makes this clonotype medium-sized (0.01 to 0.1%). The library was built for alpha chains, so this beta chain is an off-target read and its size means little. This chain uses TRBV28 with TRBJ2-5, with D hard to call. Trimming shortened V by 8 bases and J by 7 bases, and 14 bases separated the two germline ends. Germline lookup yields CDR1 MDHEN and CDR2 SYDVKM. The length of the CDR3 is 12 residues. CDR3 sequence: CASGQALRTQYF. CDR3 bases: TGTGCCAGCGGGCAGGCCTTGAGGACCCAGTACTTC.

This clonotype has at least ten counts. This beta chain slipped into a library made for alpha chains as a stray read, so its size is not meaningful. This sequence joins TRBV7-8 and TRBJ2-4, with a possible D match to TRBD1 (6 bases). CDR3 length equals 15 residues. Trimming removed 5 bases at V and 5 bases at J, with 16 bases between. Per the germline V gene, CDR1 is SGHVS and CDR2 is FQNEAQ. Here the CDR3 DNA reads TGTGCCAGCAGCCCCCAGGGGAGTATAGAAAACATTCAGTACTTC. Translation gives CASSPQGSIENIQYF.

This clonotype occurred many times. This beta chain came through as a stray read in a library set up for alpha chains, and its size says little. This rearrangement joins TRBV5-1 to TRBJ1-1; TRBD1 might be the D (6 bases). V gave up 7 bases and J gave up 0 bases, with 13 bases separating them. The CDR3 is made up of 14 amino acids. Germline V gene sequence: CDR1 SGHRS, CDR2 YFSETQ. This CDR3 is CASANRDMNTEAFF. CDR3 nucleotide sequence: TGCGCCAGCGCAAACAGGGATATGAACACTGAAGCTTTCTTT.

Within the sample, this clonotype is medium-sized. Little can be read into the size of this beta chain, an off-target read in a library designed for alpha chains. The chain joins TRBV29-1 to TRBJ2-2; D perhaps matches TRBD1 (7 bases). The CDR3 contains 15 residues. V was clipped by 5 bases and J by 3 bases, with 16 bases between them. Looked up from germline, CDR1 is SQVTM and CDR2 is ANQGSEA. The DNA of the CDR3 is TGCAGCGTTAGGAGGGGGCAAGCGGACACCGGGGAGCTGTTTTTT. Translation: CSVRRGQADTGELFF.

This clonotype was found many times. With the library built for alpha chains, this beta chain is off target and its frequency is not meaningful. This chain connects TRBV3-1 to TRBJ1-4; 10 bases agree with TRBD1. Germline CDR1 reads LGHDT; CDR2 reads YNNKEL (reference sequence). V lost 2 bases to trimming and J lost 7 bases; unmatched junction nucleotides: 1. The CDR3 has 14 residues. CDR3 nucleotides: TGTGCCAGCAGCCAAAGGGACAGGGGTGAAAAACTGTTTTTT. Its protein product is CASSQRDRGEKLFF.

This clonotype has a count of ten or more. This beta chain is off target for a library built for alpha chains, so its abundance means little. This chain connects TRBV10-3 to TRBJ1-3; the D gene is possibly TRBD1 (6 bases). The CDR3 is made up of 14 amino acids. The germline V gene has CDR1 ENHRY and CDR2 SYGVKD. V shed 4 bases and J shed 0 bases, with 7 bases lying between them. The CDR3 spells CAISGTDSGNTIYF. The CDR3 nucleotides read TGTGCCATCAGTGGGACAGACTCTGGAAACACCATATATTTT.

This clonotype was seen many times. This beta chain came through as a stray read in a library set up for alpha chains, and its size says little. The rearrangement links TRBV10-1 to TRBJ2-7; tentatively, D is TRBD1 or TRBD2 (5 bases each). Looked up from germline, CDR1 is WNHNN and CDR2 is SYGVQD (reference sequence). CDR3 size: 13 residues. Between the trimmed V and J ends, which lost 5 bases and 3 bases, there was a span of 11 bases. The DNA for the CDR3 is TGCGCCAGCAGTTCGGGACGGTACTACGAGCAGTACTTC. Encoded protein: CASSSGRYYEQYF.

This clonotype was counted only a few times. A library made for alpha chains picked up this beta chain off target, so its size means little. The gene calls are TRBV9 and TRBJ2-6, with TRBD1 identical over 7 bases. V lost 4 bases and J lost 4; bases outside the gene matches: 5. The length of the CDR3 is 15 residues. Germline-derived CDR1 and CDR2 are SGDLS and YYNGEE. Written as DNA, the CDR3 is TGTGCCAGCAGCCTAGGGGGCATGGGGGCCAACGTCCTGACTTTC. It translates to CASSLGGMGANVLTF.

This clonotype was detected many times. As an off-target read in a library built for alpha chains, this beta chain has a frequency of little significance. The V call is TRBV4-1, the J call TRBJ2-5, with TRBD1 as a possible D gene (6 bases). CDR1 MGHRA and CDR2 YSYEKL come from the germline V gene. CDR3 length: 13 amino acids. V lost 3 bases, J lost 4 bases, and 9 bases lay in between. The CDR3 reads CASSHPDRETQYF. In DNA, the CDR3 is TGCGCCAGCAGCCACCCGGACAGAGAGACCCAGTACTTC.